In this sample, the clone carrying this T cell receptor beta chain turned up many times. TCRdb called the 5' RACE reads again in MiXCR, with one record for every CDR3 protein. The table lists roughly 42,000 distinct CDR3 sequences, 12% of them singletons. The record originates from a study of early T cells in non-severe SARS-CoV-2 infection. This CDR3 region has 15 residues. Trimming removed 6 bases from V and 0 bases from J, with 15 bases in between. From germline, CDR1 is DFQATT and CDR2 SNEGSKA (reference sequence). V is TRBV20-1 and J is TRBJ1-3, with D uncertain. The clonotype originates from an adult who was a healthcare worker with PCR-confirmed SARS-CoV-2 infection or an uninfected control (not recorded which). Sequencing was done on a sample of whole blood. As DNA, the CDR3 is TGCAGTGCCTCACTCGCGGTTAGCTCTGGAAACACCATATATTTT. Translated: CSASLAVSSGNTIYF.